This T cell receptor beta chain was found in a study of tumor-infiltrating lymphocytes in primary liver carcinoma. On the study more broadly: Surgical resection served as treatment for the primary liver carcinoma of these patients. Study-wide findings and caveats: Reduced overlap was seen in tumor-adjacent and tumor-blood pairs versus tumor region pairs.

Comments on this clonotype: The target antigen is unknown. Since a much larger clone is just one base distant, this may be a read error.

Production of TCR beta cDNA used approximately 0.45 ug total RNA together with a constant-region primer. For TCR beta, libraries were produced by three nested multiplex PCR rounds using slightly modified ARM-PCR. The two initial PCR rounds, approximately 10 cycles each, used TRBV1-TRBV30 forward and C-beta reverse primers. A single record per CDR3 protein comes from TCRdb applying MiXCR to the multiplex PCR reads. Seen here are some 320,000 distinct CDR3 sequences, 65% observed once, and the top ten hold roughly 9%. Germline DNA was extracted alongside blood RNA, which was obtained from unsorted whole blood. Chronic HBV infection affected patients, none of whom had received treatment. Before the operation took place, roughly 3.6 milliliters of peripheral blood were collected. Trimming took 2 bases from V and 5 from J, leaving 15 bases between them. From germline, CDR1 is MNHEY and CDR2 SVGEGT. The CDR3 runs 15 residues.

The sequence came from a man aged 40-49 years with primary liver carcinoma and hepatitis B virus infection. The specimen sequenced was peripheral blood. The chain uses TRBV6-2 or TRBV6-3 and TRBJ2-5; D possibly corresponds to TRBD1 (5 bases). In DNA, the CDR3 is TGTGCCAGCAGTTACCCGAAAAGGGGCTGGGAGACCCAGTACTTC. This codes for CASSYPKRGWETQYF.